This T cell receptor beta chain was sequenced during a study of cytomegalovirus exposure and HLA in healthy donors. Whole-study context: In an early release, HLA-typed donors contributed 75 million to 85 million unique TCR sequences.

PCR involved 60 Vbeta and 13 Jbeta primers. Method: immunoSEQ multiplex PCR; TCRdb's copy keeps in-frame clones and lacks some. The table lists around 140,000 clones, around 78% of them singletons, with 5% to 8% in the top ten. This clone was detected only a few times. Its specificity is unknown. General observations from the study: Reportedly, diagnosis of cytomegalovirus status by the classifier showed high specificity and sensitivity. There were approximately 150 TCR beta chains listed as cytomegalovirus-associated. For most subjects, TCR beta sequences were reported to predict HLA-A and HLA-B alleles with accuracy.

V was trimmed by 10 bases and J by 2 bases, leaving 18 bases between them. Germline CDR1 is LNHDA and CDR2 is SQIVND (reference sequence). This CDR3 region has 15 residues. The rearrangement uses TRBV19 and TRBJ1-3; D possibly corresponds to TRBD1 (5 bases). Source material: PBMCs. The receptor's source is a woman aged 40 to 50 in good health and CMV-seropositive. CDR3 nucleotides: TGTGCCACCTCGCGGGGGAGACACACTGGAAACACCATATATTTT. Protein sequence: CATSRGRHTGNTIYF.